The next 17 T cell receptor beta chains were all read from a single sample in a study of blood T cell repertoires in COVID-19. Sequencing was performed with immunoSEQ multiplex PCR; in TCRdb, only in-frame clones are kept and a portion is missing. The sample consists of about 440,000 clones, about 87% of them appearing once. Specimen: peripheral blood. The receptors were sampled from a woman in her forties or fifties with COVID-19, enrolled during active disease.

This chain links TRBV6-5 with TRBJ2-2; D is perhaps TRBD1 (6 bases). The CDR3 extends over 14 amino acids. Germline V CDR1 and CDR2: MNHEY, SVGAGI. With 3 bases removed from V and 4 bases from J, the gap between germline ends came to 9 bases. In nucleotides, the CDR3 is TGTGCCAGCAGTTATATCAGGGGCACCGGGGAGCTGTTTTTT. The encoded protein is CASSYIRGTGELFF.

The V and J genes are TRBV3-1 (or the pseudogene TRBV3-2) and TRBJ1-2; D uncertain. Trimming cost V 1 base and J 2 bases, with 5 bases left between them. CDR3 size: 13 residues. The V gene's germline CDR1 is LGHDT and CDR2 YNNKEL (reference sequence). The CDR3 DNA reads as TGTGCCAGCAGCCAAGCGGGGAACTATGGCTACACCTTC. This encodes CASSQAGNYGYTF.

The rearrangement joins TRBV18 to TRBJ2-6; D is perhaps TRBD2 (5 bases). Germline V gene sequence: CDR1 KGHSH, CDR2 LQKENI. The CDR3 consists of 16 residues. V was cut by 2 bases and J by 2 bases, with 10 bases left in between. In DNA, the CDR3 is TGTGCCAGCTCACCAGGCAATAGCGCTGGGGCCAACGTCCTGACTTTC. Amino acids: CASSPGNSAGANVLTF.

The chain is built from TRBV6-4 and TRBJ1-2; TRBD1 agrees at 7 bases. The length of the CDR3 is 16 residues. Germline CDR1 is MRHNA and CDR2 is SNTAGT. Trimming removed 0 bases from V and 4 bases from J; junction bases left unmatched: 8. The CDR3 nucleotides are TGTGCCAGCAGTGACTCGAGTGAACAGGGGCTCTATGGCTACACCTTC. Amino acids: CASSDSSEQGLYGYTF.

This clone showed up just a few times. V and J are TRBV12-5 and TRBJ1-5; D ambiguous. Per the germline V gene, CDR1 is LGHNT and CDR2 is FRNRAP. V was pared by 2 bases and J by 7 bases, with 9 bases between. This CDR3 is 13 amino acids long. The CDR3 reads CASGLQSKQPQHF. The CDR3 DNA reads TGTGCTAGTGGTTTGCAATCAAAACAGCCCCAGCATTTT.

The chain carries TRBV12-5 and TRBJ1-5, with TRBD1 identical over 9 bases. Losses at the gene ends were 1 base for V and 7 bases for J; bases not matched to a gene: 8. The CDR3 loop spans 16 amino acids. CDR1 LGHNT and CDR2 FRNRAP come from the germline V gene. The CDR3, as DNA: TGTGCTAGTGGTTTGGGATTGGGACAGGGAGGCCAGCCCCAGCATTTT. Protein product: CASGLGLGQGGQPQHF.

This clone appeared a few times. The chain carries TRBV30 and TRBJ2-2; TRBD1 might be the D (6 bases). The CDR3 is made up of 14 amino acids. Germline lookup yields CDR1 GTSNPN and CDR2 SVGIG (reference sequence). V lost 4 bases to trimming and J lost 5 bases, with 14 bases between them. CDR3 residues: CAWKHRVGTGELFF. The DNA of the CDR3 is TGTGCCTGGAAACACAGGGTGGGGACCGGGGAGCTGTTTTTT.

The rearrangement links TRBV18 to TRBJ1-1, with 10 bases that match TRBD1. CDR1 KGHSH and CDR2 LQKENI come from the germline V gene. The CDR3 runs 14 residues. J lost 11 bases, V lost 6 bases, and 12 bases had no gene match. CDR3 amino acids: CASSPVSPGQGAFF. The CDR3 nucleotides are TGTGCCAGCTCGCCAGTCAGCCCGGGACAGGGGGCTTTCTTT. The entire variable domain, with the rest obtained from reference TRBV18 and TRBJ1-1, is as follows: NAGVMQNPRHLVRRRGQEARLRCSPMKGHSHVYWYRQLPEEGLKFMVYLQKENIIDESGMPKERFSAEFPKEGPSILRIQQVVRGDSAAYFCASSPVSPGQGAFFGQGTRLTVV.

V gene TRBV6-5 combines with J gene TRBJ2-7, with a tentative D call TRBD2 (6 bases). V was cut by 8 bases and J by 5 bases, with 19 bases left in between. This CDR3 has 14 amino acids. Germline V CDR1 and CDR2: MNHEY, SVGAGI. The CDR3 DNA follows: TGTGCCAGCTACCTCGACGGGGAGGTTCACGAGCAGTACTTC. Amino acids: CASYLDGEVHEQYF.

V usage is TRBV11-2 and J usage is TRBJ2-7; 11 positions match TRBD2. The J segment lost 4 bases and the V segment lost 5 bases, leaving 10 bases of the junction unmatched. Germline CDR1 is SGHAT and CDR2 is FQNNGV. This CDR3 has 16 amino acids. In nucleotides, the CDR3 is TGTGCCAGCAGCATCAGGGCTAGCGGGGGGTTTTACGAGCAGTACTTC. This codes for CASSIRASGGFYEQYF.

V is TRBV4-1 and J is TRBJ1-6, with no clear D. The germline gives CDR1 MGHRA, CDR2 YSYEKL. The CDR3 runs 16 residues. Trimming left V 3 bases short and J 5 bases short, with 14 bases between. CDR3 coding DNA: TGCGCCAGCAGCCAGGCCGCGGGAGTCGATAATTCACCCCTCCACTTT. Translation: CASSQAAGVDNSPLHF.

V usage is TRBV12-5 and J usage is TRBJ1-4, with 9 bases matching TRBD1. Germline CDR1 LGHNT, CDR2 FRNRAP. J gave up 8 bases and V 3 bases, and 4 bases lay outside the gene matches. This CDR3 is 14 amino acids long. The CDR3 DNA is TGTGCTAGTGGTTTTGACAGGGGGGTCGAAAAACTGTTTTTT. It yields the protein CASGFDRGVEKLFF.

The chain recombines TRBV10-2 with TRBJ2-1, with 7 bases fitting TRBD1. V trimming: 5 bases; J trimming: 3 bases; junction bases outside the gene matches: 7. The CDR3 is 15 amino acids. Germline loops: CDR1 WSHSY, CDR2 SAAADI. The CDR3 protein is CASSQQTGFYNEQFF. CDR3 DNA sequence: TGCGCCAGCAGTCAGCAGACAGGGTTCTACAATGAGCAGTTCTTC.

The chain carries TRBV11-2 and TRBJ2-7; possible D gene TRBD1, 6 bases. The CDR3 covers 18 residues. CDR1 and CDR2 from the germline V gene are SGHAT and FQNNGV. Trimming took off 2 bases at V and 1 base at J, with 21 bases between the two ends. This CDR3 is CASSLLWAGAIFSYEQYF. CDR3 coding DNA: TGTGCCAGCAGCTTACTGTGGGCAGGGGCCATTTTTTCCTACGAGCAGTACTTC.

The CDR3 DNA reads TGTGCCAGCAGCTTAGAGGGGACAGGGGCGACCGGGGAGCTGTTTTTT. It codes for CASSLEGTGATGELFF. This chain connects TRBV7-3 to TRBJ2-2, with 10 bases fitting TRBD1. Germline loops: CDR1 SGHTA, CDR2 FQGTGA. The CDR3 contains 16 residues. After removal of 2 bases from V and 5 bases from J, the junction contained 5 bases not matched to a gene.

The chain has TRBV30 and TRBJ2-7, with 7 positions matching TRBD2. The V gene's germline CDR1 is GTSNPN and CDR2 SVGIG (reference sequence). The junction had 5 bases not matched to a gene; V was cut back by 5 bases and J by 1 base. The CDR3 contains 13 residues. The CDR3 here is CAWWEGRSYEQYF. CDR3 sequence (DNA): TGTGCCTGGTGGGAGGGAAGGTCCTACGAGCAGTACTTC.

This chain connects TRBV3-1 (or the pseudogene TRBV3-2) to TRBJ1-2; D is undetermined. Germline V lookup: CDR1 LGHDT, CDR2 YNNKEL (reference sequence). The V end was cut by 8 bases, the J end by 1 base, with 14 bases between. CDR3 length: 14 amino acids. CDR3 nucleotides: TGTGCCAGCTCTACTAGTCGGAGTAACTATGGCTACACCTTC. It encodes CASSTSRSNYGYTF.